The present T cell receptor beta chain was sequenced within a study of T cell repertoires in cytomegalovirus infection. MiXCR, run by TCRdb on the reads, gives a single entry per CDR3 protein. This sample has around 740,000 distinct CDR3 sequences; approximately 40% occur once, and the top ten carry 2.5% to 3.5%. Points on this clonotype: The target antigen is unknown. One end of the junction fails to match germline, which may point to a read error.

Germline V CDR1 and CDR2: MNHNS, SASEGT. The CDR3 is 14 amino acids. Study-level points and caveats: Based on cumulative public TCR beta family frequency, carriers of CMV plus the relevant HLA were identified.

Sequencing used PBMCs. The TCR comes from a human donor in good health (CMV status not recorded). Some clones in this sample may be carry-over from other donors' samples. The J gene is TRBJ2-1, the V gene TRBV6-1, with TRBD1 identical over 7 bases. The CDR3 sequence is CASSPGTVHNKQFF. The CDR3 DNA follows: TGTGCCAGCAGTCCCGGGACAGTACACAATAAGCAGTTCTTC.